This is a list of T cell receptor beta chains from one sample in a study of T cell changes during pregnancy in multiple sclerosis. TCRdb's table, derived via immunoSEQ multiplex PCR, lists solely in-frame clones and lacks some. In the table there are more than 80,000 clones, about 92% of which are singletons. The material sequenced was peripheral blood, taken in the first trimester of pregnancy. These receptors originate from a female donor with multiple sclerosis, enrolled in a pregnancy study. Each CDR3 is given without its conserved first and last residue. A clone size is listed for some rows: how often the clone was seen (once, few, many), or a class if it is expanded.

CDR3aa,len,j_gene,v_gene,abundance
ATSGGGDQLSEQF,13,TRBJ2-1,TRBV15,-
ASSSRDTQY,9,TRBJ2-3,TRBV11-2,-
ASSSLLAGSYNEQF,14,TRBJ2-1,TRBV5-4,-
ASSPSGGNVYGYT,13,TRBJ1-2,TRBV6-6,-
ASSHGRGLSTEAF,13,TRBJ1-1,TRBV6-4,once
ASYLGTYNEQF,11,TRBJ2-1,TRBV6-1,-
ASRAGTVQETQY,12,TRBJ2-5,TRBV28,-
ASSPLGQSLSATNEKLF,17,TRBJ1-4,TRBV7-9,-
ASSLASGRGRPGNTIY,16,TRBJ1-3,TRBV5-1,once
ASSLDTMNTEAF,12,TRBJ1-1,TRBV5-1,-
ASTLRDFAYNEQF,13,TRBJ2-1,TRBV5-6,-
ASSAAGLSNQPQH,13,TRBJ1-5,TRBV18,-
ASSLMKGQGGFWETQY,16,TRBJ2-5,TRBV11-2,-
ASSIVTGAYEQY,12,TRBJ2-7,TRBV19,-
ASSREGLEDEQY,12,TRBJ2-7,TRBV4-1,-
AWSVMTAYGYT,11,TRBJ1-2,TRBV30,-
ARPTGQPRSEQF,12,TRBJ2-1,TRBV25-1,-